A selection of T cell receptor beta chains follows, all from one sample in a study of tumor T cells in aggressive B-cell lymphoma. The table came from immunoSEQ multiplex PCR; TCRdb's copy has only in-frame clones and leaves some out. Of 4,500 to 5,500 clones in the sample, 81% were seen once. The sequencing sample was made of tumor tissue. Every receptor here comes from an adult with diffuse large B cell lymphoma. CDR3s include the opening cysteine and the closing phenylalanine or tryptophan. A D gene is named only where the DNA matches it firmly. A row's size may be missing; if present it is once, few, many or a size class.

.	TRBV19	few	TRBJ2-7	CASSIHMSGGYEQYF	TGTGCCAGTAGTATACACATGTCCGGGGGCTACGAGCAGTACTTC
.	TRBV5-1	once	TRBJ2-2	CASSFEGGVETGELFF	TGCGCCAGCAGCTTTGAGGGCGGGGTAGAAACCGGGGAGCTGTTTTTT
TRBD2	TRBV5-1	.	TRBJ2-1	CASSPGGSNEQFF	TGCGCCAGCAGCCCGGGGGGGAGCAATGAGCAGTTCTTC
.	TRBV27	.	TRBJ2-3	CASSLGDRGFADTQYF	TGTGCCAGCAGTTTAGGAGATAGAGGTTTCGCAGATACGCAGTATTTT
TRBD1	TRBV28	.	TRBJ2-1	CASSFDRAQNFLKHREQFF	TGTGCCAGCAGTTTTGACAGGGCCCAAAATTTCCTTAAACATCGGGAGCAGTTCTTC
.	TRBV5-1	.	TRBJ2-5	CASRQTEFETQYF	TGCGCCAGCAGGCAGACAGAGTTCGAGACCCAGTACTTC
.	TRBV28	.	TRBJ2-7	CASVGPSPGLYEQYF	TGTGCCTCAGTAGGCCCTAGCCCGGGCTTATACGAGCAGTACTTC
.	TRBV30	.	TRBJ1-6	CAWSGGMNSPLHF	TGTGCCTGGAGTGGAGGGATGAATTCACCCCTCCACTTT
TRBD1	TRBV7-2	once	TRBJ2-2	CASSSQGELNTGELFF	TGTGCCAGCAGTTCTCAGGGGGAGCTGAACACCGGGGAGCTGTTTTTT
TRBD2	TRBV28	.	TRBJ2-1	CASSSWGTSYNEQFF	TGTGCCAGCAGTTCTTGGGGGACTAGTTACAATGAGCAGTTCTTC
TRBD2	TRBV4-1	.	TRBJ2-1	CASSQEAGDGLAGGLEEQFF	TGCGCCAGCAGCCAAGAAGCTGGCGACGGACTAGCGGGGGGGCTAGAAGAGCAGTTCTTC
TRBD1	TRBV5-5	.	TRBJ1-1	CASSLTGQGSYAFF	TGTGCCAGCAGCTTGACCGGACAGGGATCGTATGCTTTCTTT
.	TRBV30	.	TRBJ2-1	CAWEEGRNEQFF	TGTGCCTGGGAGGAGGGTCGAAATGAGCAGTTCTTC
.	TRBV5-6	.	TRBJ1-6	CASSLEGGRINSPLHF	TGTGCCAGCAGCTTGGAGGGCGGGCGCATAAATTCACCCCTCCACTTT
TRBD1	TRBV18	few	TRBJ1-4	CASSRLKGAPNEKLFF	TGTGCCAGCTCACGGCTCAAGGGGGCGCCTAATGAAAAACTGTTTTTT
.	TRBV2	few	TRBJ1-5	CASSGQRHSNQPQHF	TGTGCCAGCAGTGGACAGCGCCATAGCAATCAGCCCCAGCATTTT
.	TRBV6-1	.	TRBJ1-5	CASSQGFSDQPQHF	TGTGCCAGCAGTCAGGGTTTTTCGGATCAGCCCCAGCATTTT
.	TRBV21-1	.	TRBJ1-1	CASSKALWGTGGGQGRDTEAFF	TGTGCCAGCAGCAAAGCGCTTTGGGGGACAGGGGGCGGTCAAGGGAGAGACACTGAAGCTTTCTTT
TRBD1	TRBV28	.	TRBJ1-1	CASRPDRGEAFF	TGTGCCAGCAGGCCAGACAGGGGTGAAGCTTTCTTT
.	TRBV19	.	TRBJ1-5	CASSIVFGQPQHF	TGTGCCAGTAGTATAGTGTTCGGTCAGCCCCAGCATTTT
.	TRBV7-2	.	TRBJ1-3	CASSLQGFNSGNTIYF	TGTGCCAGCAGCTTACAGGGTTTCAACTCTGGAAACACCATATATTTT
.	TRBV7-7	few	TRBJ2-7	CASRLPRDFLYEQYF	TGTGCTAGCAGGCTTCCTCGGGACTTCCTCTACGAGCAGTACTTC
TRBD2	TRBV27	.	TRBJ2-3	CASSPRGGSADTQYF	TGTGCCAGCAGTCCTAGGGGCGGGAGCGCAGATACGCAGTATTTT
.	TRBV1	.	TRBJ1-5	CTSSQPWTVKINQPQHF	TGCACCAGCAGCCAACCTTGGACAGTAAAAATCAATCAGCCCCAGCATTTT
TRBD1	TRBV28	.	TRBJ1-6	CASGTGGSPLHF	TGTGCCAGCGGGACAGGGGGGTCACCCCTCCACTTT
.	TRBV10-3	.	TRBJ2-5	CAISESNGETQYF	TGTGCCATCAGTGAGTCTAACGGAGAGACCCAGTACTTC
.	TRBV7-9	.	TRBJ1-6	CASSPQVDSPLHF	TGTGCCAGCAGCCCACAGGTGGATTCACCCCTCCACTTT
TRBD1	TRBV28	.	TRBJ1-2	CASSLYGQGTNGYTF	TGTGCCAGCAGTTTATACGGACAGGGGACAAATGGCTACACCTTC
TRBD1	TRBV29-1	once	TRBJ1-3	CSVTPRDRDGNTIYF	TGCAGCGTCACACCCCGGGACAGGGACGGAAACACCATATATTTT
.	TRBV4-1	.	TRBJ1-4	CASSQELSGRTNEKLFF	TGCGCCAGCAGCCAAGAGCTTTCTGGGAGGACTAATGAAAAACTGTTTTTT
TRBD1	TRBV19	.	TRBJ1-2	CASSVLSGTAYGYTF	TGTGCCAGTAGTGTCCTTTCCGGGACAGCCTATGGCTACACCTTC
.	TRBV11-2	.	TRBJ2-1	CASSFTVNSHEQFF	TGTGCCAGCAGCTTTACGGTCAACAGTCATGAGCAGTTCTTC
.	TRBV15	once	TRBJ1-1	CATSRDGAGGNTEAFF	TGTGCCACCAGCAGAGATGGCGCCGGAGGGAACACTGAAGCTTTCTTT
TRBD2	TRBV28	.	TRBJ2-5	CASSWVSGRIGETQYF	TGTGCCAGCAGTTGGGTTAGCGGGAGGATCGGTGAGACCCAGTACTTC
TRBD1	TRBV10-3	.	TRBJ2-7	CANAGQGSYEQYF	TGTGCCAACGCCGGACAGGGGTCTTACGAGCAGTACTTC
.	TRBV28	.	TRBJ1-6	CASSLGLGTLHF	TGTGCCAGCAGTTTAGGCTTGGGCACCCTCCACTTT
TRBD1	TRBV7-8	few	TRBJ1-5	CASSLDRGQNQPQHF	TGTGCCAGCAGTCTGGACAGGGGGCAGAATCAGCCCCAGCATTTT